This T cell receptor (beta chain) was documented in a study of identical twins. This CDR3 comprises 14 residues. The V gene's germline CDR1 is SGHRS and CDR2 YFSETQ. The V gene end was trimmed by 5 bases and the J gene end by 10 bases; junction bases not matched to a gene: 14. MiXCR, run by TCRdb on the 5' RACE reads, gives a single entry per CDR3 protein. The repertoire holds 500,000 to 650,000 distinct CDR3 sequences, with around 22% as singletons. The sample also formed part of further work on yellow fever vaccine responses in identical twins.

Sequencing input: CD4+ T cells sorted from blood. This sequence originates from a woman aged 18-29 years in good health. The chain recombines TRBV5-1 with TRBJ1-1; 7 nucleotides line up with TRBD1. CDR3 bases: TGCGCCAGCAGTGACAGGGAACACATCCGAAGAGCTTTCTTT. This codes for CASSDREHIRRAFF.